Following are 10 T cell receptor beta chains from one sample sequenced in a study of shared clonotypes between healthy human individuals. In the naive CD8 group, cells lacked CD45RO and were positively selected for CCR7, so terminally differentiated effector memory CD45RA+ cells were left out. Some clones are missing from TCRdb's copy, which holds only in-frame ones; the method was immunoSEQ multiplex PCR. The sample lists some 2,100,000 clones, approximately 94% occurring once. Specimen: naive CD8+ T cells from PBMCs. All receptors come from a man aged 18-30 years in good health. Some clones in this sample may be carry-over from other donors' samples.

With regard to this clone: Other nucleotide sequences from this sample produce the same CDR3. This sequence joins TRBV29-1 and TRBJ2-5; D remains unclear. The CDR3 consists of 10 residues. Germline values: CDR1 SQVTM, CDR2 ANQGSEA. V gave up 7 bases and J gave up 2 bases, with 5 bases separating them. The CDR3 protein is CSALQETQYF. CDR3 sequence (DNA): TGCAGCGCACTACAAGAGACCCAGTACTTC.

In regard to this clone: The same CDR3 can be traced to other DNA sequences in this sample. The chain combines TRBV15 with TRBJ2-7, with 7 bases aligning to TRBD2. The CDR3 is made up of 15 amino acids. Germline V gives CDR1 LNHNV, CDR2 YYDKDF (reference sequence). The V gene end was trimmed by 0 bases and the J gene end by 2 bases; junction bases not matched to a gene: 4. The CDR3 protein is CATSRDRGDTYEQYF. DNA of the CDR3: TGTGCCACCAGCAGAGATCGGGGGGATACCTACGAGCAGTACTTC.

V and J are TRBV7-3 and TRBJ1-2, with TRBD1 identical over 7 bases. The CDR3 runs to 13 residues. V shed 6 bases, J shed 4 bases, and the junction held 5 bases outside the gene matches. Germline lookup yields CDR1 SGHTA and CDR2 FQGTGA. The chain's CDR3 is CASSQKGAYGYTF. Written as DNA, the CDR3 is TGTGCCAGCAGTCAAAAGGGGGCCTATGGCTACACCTTC.

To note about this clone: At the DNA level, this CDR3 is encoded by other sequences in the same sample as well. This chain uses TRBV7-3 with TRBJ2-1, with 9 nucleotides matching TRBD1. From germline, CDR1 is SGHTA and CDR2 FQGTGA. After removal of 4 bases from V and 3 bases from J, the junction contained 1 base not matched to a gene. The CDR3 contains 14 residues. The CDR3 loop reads CASSSTGGYNEQFF. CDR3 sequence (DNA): TGTGCCAGCAGCTCGACAGGGGGCTACAATGAGCAGTTCTTC.

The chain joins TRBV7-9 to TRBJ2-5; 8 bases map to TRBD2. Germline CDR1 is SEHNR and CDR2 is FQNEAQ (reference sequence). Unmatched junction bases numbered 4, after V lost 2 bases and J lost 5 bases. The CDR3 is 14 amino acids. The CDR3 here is CASSLTGGHETQYF. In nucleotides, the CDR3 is TGTGCCAGCAGCTTAACGGGAGGGCATGAGACCCAGTACTTC.

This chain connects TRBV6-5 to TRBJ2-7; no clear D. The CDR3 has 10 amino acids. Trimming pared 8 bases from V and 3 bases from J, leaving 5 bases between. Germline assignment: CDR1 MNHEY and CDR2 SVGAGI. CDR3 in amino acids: CASGGYEQYF. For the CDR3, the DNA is TGTGCCAGCGGCGGCTACGAGCAGTACTTC.

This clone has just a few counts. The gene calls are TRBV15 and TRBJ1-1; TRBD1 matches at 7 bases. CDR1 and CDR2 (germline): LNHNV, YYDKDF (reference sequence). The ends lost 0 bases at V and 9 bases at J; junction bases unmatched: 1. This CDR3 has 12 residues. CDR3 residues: CATSREGQQAFF. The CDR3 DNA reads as TGTGCCACCAGCAGAGAGGGACAGCAAGCTTTCTTT.

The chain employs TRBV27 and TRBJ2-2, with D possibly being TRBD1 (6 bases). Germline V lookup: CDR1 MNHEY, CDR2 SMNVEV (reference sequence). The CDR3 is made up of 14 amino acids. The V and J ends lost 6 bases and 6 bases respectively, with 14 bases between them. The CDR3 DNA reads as TGTGCCAGCAGGGTGGGGGCTGGCCCCGGGGAGCTGTTTTTT. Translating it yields CASRVGAGPGELFF.

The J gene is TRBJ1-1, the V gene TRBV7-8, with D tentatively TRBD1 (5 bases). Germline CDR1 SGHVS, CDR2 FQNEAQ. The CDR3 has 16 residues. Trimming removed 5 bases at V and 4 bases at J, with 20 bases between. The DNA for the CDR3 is TGTGCCAGCAGCACAGAAGGGGCGGGGGAGGGCACTGAAGCTTTCTTT. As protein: CASSTEGAGEGTEAFF.

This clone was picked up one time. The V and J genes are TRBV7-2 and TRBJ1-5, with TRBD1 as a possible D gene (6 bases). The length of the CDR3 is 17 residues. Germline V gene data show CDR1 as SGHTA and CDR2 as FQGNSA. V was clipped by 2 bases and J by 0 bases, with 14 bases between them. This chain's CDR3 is CASSLLQGAYSNQPQHF. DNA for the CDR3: TGTGCCAGCAGCTTACTACAGGGCGCGTATAGCAATCAGCCCCAGCATTTT.